This paragraph reports one T cell receptor (beta chain). The antigen is undetermined. These data come from a study of T cells in tumors after PD-1 blockade. Study-level information: Excluded were patients with checkpoint blockade, immunosuppressants, or radiotherapy or other anti-cancer therapy within 4 weeks. Each patient got pembrolizumab 200 mg every 3 weeks or cemiplimab 350 mg every 2 weeks. Peripheral blood samples averaged approximately 35,000 unique clonotypes and about 110,000 templates.

Points from the study as a whole: Some novel exhausted tumor clones appeared in pre-treatment blood, suggesting peripheral recruitment.

Clones were sequenced by immunoSEQ multiplex PCR, and TCRdb holds only the in-frame ones, with some missing. The table shows roughly 48,000 clones, with 81% occurring only once. Trimming pared 0 bases from V and 12 bases from J, leaving 15 bases between. The CDR3 length is 14 residues. The germline gives CDR1 MNHEY, CDR2 SVGEGT. The material sequenced was PBMCs, taken before anti-PD-1 treatment. The receptor was isolated from a human donor with basal cell carcinoma. The rearrangement joins TRBV6-2 or TRBV6-3 to TRBJ2-1; D is ambiguous. Written as DNA, the CDR3 is TGTGCCAGCAGTTACTCCGGGCCCCGGATTCGGCAGTTCTTC. Translation gives CASSYSGPRIRQFF.